These 29 T cell receptor beta chains were sequenced from one sample in a study of T cells in Graves' hyperthyroidism and ophthalmopathy. TCR beta CDR3 sequences were amplified from RNA transcripts. HTBI primers were used for first-round RT-PCR of the TCR CDR3. In TCRdb, the multiplex PCR reads were re-called with MiXCR into one record per CDR3 protein. The table includes nearly 600,000 distinct CDR3 sequences, approximately 15% detected once. Sequences were obtained from blood. The receptors were sampled from a woman in her thirties with Graves' hyperthyroidism that later progressed to Graves' ophthalmopathy.

The CDR3 DNA reads as TGTGCCAGTAGTTCCCCCGGGACTTTTTTTAGGGCTTTCTTT. Its protein product is CASSSPGTFFRAFF. V gene TRBV19 combines with J gene TRBJ1-1, with a weak D call TRBD1 (5 bases). The V and J ends lost 5 bases and 11 bases respectively, with 21 bases between them. The CDR3 extends over 14 amino acids. Germline CDR1 LNHDA, CDR2 SQIVND (reference sequence). The entire variable domain, with the rest obtained from reference TRBV19 and TRBJ1-1, is as follows: DGGITQSPKYLFRKEGQNVTLSCEQNLNHDAMYWYRQDPGQGLRLIYYSQIVNDFQKGDIAEGYSVSREKKESFPLTVTSAQKNPTAFYLCASSSPGTFFRAFFGQGTRLTVV.

In this sample, this clonotype turned up a few times. The V gene is TRBV5-8, the J gene TRBJ1-2; TRBD1 matches 9 bases. CDR1 SGHTS and CDR2 YDEGEE come from the germline V gene. The V gene end was trimmed by 3 bases and the J gene end by 7 bases; junction bases not matched to a gene: 10. The CDR3 is 15 residues long. CDR3 coding DNA: TGTGCCAGCAGCTCCCAGCGACAGGGGGTTGGTGGCTACACCTTC. Translated, it gives CASSSQRQGVGGYTF.

This clonotype was seen ten or more times. The chain couples TRBV11-2 to TRBJ2-3; no definite D call. The CDR3 extends over 14 amino acids. CDR1 SGHAT and CDR2 FQNNGV come from the germline V gene. Trimming cost V 1 base and J 3 bases, with 8 bases left between them. The CDR3 here is CASSLVPQTDTQYF. DNA of the CDR3: TGTGCCAGCAGCTTAGTCCCTCAGACAGATACGCAGTATTTT. Full variable domain (missing parts from reference TRBV11-2 and TRBJ2-3): EAGVAQSPRYKIIEKRQSVAFWCNPISGHATLYWYQQILGQGPKLLIQFQNNGVVDDSQLPKDRFSAERLKGVDSTLKIQPAKLEDSAVYLCASSLVPQTDTQYFGPGTRLTVL.

This clonotype has a count of ten or more. The V and J genes are TRBV2 and TRBJ2-2; 11 bases align to TRBD2. V shed 7 bases and J 6 bases; nucleotides not matched to a gene: 7. This CDR3 spans 15 amino acids. Germline V gene data show CDR1 as SNHLY and CDR2 as FYNNEI. CDR3 sequence reads: CASKSTSGSSGELFF. The CDR3 DNA sequence: TGTGCCAGCAAGAGTACTAGCGGGAGTTCCGGGGAGCTGTTTTTT.

This clonotype was observed many times. The genes are TRBV29-1 and TRBJ2-5, with TRBD2 as a possible D gene (5 bases). From germline, CDR1 is SQVTM and CDR2 ANQGSEA. The length of the CDR3 is 14 residues. Trimming shortened V by 0 bases and J by 4 bases, and 12 bases separated the two germline ends. The DNA for the CDR3 is TGCAGCGTTGAAGACCATCGGGGAGCAGAGACCCAGTACTTC. It translates to CSVEDHRGAETQYF.

This clonotype came up many times. V and J are TRBV6-1 and TRBJ1-2; 9 bases align to TRBD1. The length of the CDR3 is 14 residues. Germline trimming cut 11 bases from V and 1 base from J; bases unmatched to any gene: 8. CDR1 and CDR2 (germline): MNHNS, SASEGT. The CDR3 nucleotides are TGTGCCGGTCGTCGACAGGGGGGTAACTATGGCTACACCTTC. It specifies CAGRRQGGNYGYTF.

The rearrangement links TRBV15 to TRBJ1-1; 8 positions match TRBD1. Germline V lookup: CDR1 LNHNV, CDR2 YYDKDF (reference sequence). V shed 0 bases, J shed 9 bases, and the junction held 9 bases outside the gene matches. The CDR3 sequence is 15 residues long. The CDR3 protein is CATSRDPGQGAQAFF. In DNA, the CDR3 is TGTGCCACCAGCAGAGATCCAGGGCAGGGGGCGCAAGCTTTCTTT.

The DNA of the CDR3 is TGTGCCAGCAGCTATAGCGGGAAGGAAGGTGAGCAGTTCTTC. It yields the protein CASSYSGKEGEQFF. The rearrangement joins TRBV7-9 to TRBJ2-1, with 8 positions matching TRBD2. This CDR3 comprises 14 residues. Per the germline V gene, CDR1 is SEHNR and CDR2 is FQNEAQ (reference sequence). V gave up 4 bases and J gave up 9 bases; unmatched junction bases: 8.

This clonotype was recorded at least ten times. The chain links TRBV20-1 to TRBJ1-4, with D possibly matching TRBD1 (5 bases). CDR1 is DFQATT and CDR2 is SNEGSKA in the germline V gene (reference sequence). The V end lost 5 bases, the J end lost 0 bases, and 10 bases lay between the germline ends. This CDR3 spans 14 amino acids. CDR3 coding DNA: TGCAGTGCTGGCGGACAAGCAACTAATGAAAAACTGTTTTTT. This gives the protein CSAGGQATNEKLFF.

Points on this clonotype: This could be a read error, since a much larger clone is one nucleotide away. The chain is built from TRBV28 and TRBJ2-7; D could derive from TRBD1 or TRBD2 (5 bases each). CDR1 and CDR2 (germline): MDHEN, SYDVKM. The CDR3 length is 13 residues. The CDR3 DNA follows: TGTGCCAGCGATGCCGGGACCCTCTACGGGCAGTACTTC. This translates into CASDAGTLYGQYF.

The chain has TRBV19 and TRBJ2-1, with 14 bases matching TRBD2. CDR3 length: 16 residues. V lost 6 bases, J lost 6 bases, and 7 bases stayed unmatched. CDR1 is LNHDA, CDR2 SQIVND, per germline (reference sequence). This chain's CDR3 is CASSPTSGRAGNEQFF. CDR3 DNA sequence: TGTGCCAGTAGCCCGACTAGCGGGAGGGCGGGCAATGAGCAGTTCTTC.

This clonotype has just a few counts. CDR3 coding DNA: TGTGCCAGTAGTCGAGGACTAGCGGGACAAGAGCAGTACTTC. Translating it yields CASSRGLAGQEQYF. The gene calls are TRBV19 and TRBJ2-7; TRBD2 aligns across 12 bases. After removal of 5 bases from V and 7 bases from J, the junction contained 6 bases not matched to a gene. CDR3 length: 14 amino acids. Germline V CDR1 and CDR2: LNHDA, SQIVND (reference sequence).

The chain has TRBV5-4 and TRBJ2-5; D not certain. Trimming stripped 1 base from V and 4 bases from J, with 14 bases between. This CDR3 comprises 15 residues. From germline, CDR1 is SGHNT and CDR2 YYREEE (reference sequence). The CDR3: CASSLLGDPGETQYF. In DNA, the CDR3 is TGTGCCAGCAGCTTGCTAGGAGATCCCGGAGAGACCCAGTACTTC.

There are many counts of this clonotype. V is TRBV20-1 and J is TRBJ2-3; no clear D gene. Trimming left V 6 bases short and J 0 bases short, with 13 bases between. There are 14 residues in the CDR3. CDR1 is DFQATT and CDR2 is SNEGSKA in the germline V gene (reference sequence). The chain's CDR3 is CSAPGDPSTDTQYF. The CDR3 nucleotides are TGCAGTGCCCCCGGAGATCCTAGCACAGATACGCAGTATTTT.

The chain couples TRBV14 to TRBJ2-7, with 8 nucleotides matching TRBD1. The CDR3 is made up of 14 amino acids. Germline V gene data show CDR1 as SGHDN and CDR2 as FVKESK. The trim removed 4 bases at V and 4 bases at J, leaving 6 bases unmatched. CDR3 coding DNA: TGTGCCAGCAGCCTCCGGGACAGGTTTTACGAGCAGTACTTC. Residues: CASSLRDRFYEQYF.

V and J are TRBV6-2 or TRBV6-3 and TRBJ1-5, with TRBD1 matching over 7 bases. Germline V lookup: CDR1 MNHEY, CDR2 SVGEGT. Unmatched junction bases numbered 7, after V lost 9 bases and J lost 5 bases. This CDR3 has 13 residues. Here the CDR3 reads CARVDRDYQPQHF. The CDR3 nucleotides read TGTGCCAGAGTCGACAGGGATTATCAGCCCCAGCATTTT.

This clonotype was seen repeatedly, ten times or more. The rearrangement uses TRBV29-1 and TRBJ2-1; TRBD2 is a possible D gene (6 bases). Trimming removed 6 bases at V and 0 bases at J, with 12 bases between. The CDR3 extends over 14 amino acids. Germline loops: CDR1 SQVTM, CDR2 ANQGSEA. CDR3 amino acids: CSVGGRSSYNEQFF. The CDR3 DNA follows: TGCAGCGTGGGGGGACGGAGCTCCTACAATGAGCAGTTCTTC.

There are many counts of this clonotype. The chain uses TRBV24-1 and TRBJ2-1; TRBD2 matches at 11 bases. V gave up 3 bases and J gave up 6 bases; unmatched junction bases: 9. Per germline, CDR1 KGHDR and CDR2 SFDVKD. CDR3 length: 17 residues. The CDR3 nucleotides are TGTGCCACCAGTGATACAGGACTAGCGGGTGGATTCAATGAGCAGTTCTTC. Amino acid sequence: CATSDTGLAGGFNEQFF.

The rearrangement uses TRBV4-2 and TRBJ2-5; D gene uncertain. Germline values: CDR1 LGHNA, CDR2 YNFKEQ. The CDR3 contains 15 residues. With 0 bases removed from V and 1 base from J, the gap between germline ends came to 9 bases. CDR3 sequence reads: CASSQEKTPQETQYF. CDR3 DNA sequence: TGTGCCAGCAGCCAAGAAAAGACTCCCCAAGAGACCCAGTACTTC.

The sample holds many counts of this clonotype. V gene TRBV20-1 combines with J gene TRBJ1-6, with TRBD1 identical over 8 bases. The V gene's germline CDR1 is DFQATT and CDR2 SNEGSKA (reference sequence). The CDR3 spans 18 residues. J lost 3 bases, V lost 3 bases, and 13 bases had no gene match. The CDR3 DNA reads TGCAGTGCTAGGGATGCGAGGAGACAGGGGAACTATAATTCACCCCTCCACTTT. This encodes CSARDARRQGNYNSPLHF.

This clonotype was observed at least ten times. This chain uses TRBV20-1 with TRBJ2-7; 9 bases are a match to TRBD2. The CDR3 has 15 residues. The germline V gene has CDR1 DFQATT and CDR2 SNEGSKA (reference sequence). J gave up 4 bases and V 0 bases, and 7 bases lay outside the gene matches. Written as DNA, the CDR3 is TGCAGTGCTAGAGATATGGTAGCGGGAGTTTACGAGCAGTACTTC. This codes for CSARDMVAGVYEQYF.

This clonotype was counted many times. This rearrangement joins TRBV5-1 to TRBJ1-5; weak D call: TRBD1 (6 bases). The CDR3 is 13 amino acids. Trimming took 4 bases from V and 9 from J, leaving 14 bases between them. Germline V gene lookup returns CDR1 SGHRS and CDR2 YFSETQ. The CDR3 protein is CASSLGGPGPQHF. CDR3 DNA: TGCGCCAGCAGCCTGGGGGGGCCGGGGCCCCAGCATTTT.

This clonotype has a count of ten or more. This chain uses TRBV20-1 with TRBJ1-1; 8 bases are a match to TRBD1. The CDR3 covers 16 residues. Germline CDR1 is DFQATT and CDR2 is SNEGSKA (reference sequence). Trimming at V came to 3 bases and at J to 0 bases, leaving 9 bases not matched to a gene. CDR3 bases: TGCAGTGCTAGCGCGCAGGGGGCTATGTTGAACACTGAAGCTTTCTTT. Protein product: CSASAQGAMLNTEAFF.

The table lists this clonotype with many counts. The rearrangement uses TRBV5-1 and TRBJ1-2; TRBD1 might be the D (6 bases). V dropped 4 bases and J dropped 2 bases, with 15 bases sitting between them. There are 15 residues in the CDR3. The germline CDR1 and CDR2 sequences are SGHRS and YFSETQ. The CDR3 nucleotides are TGCGCCAGCAGCCCAACCACAGACAGGAACTATGGCTACACCTTC. Protein: CASSPTTDRNYGYTF. Full variable domain (outside the CDR3, taken from reference TRBV5-1 and TRBJ1-2): KAGVTQTPRYLIKTRGQQVTLSCSPISGHRSVSWYQQTPGQGLQFLFEYFSETQRNKGNFPGRFSGRQFSNSRSEMNVSTLELGDSALYLCASSPTTDRNYGYTFGSGTRLTVV.

A few counts support this clonotype. The rearrangement links TRBV14 to TRBJ2-5; possible D gene TRBD2, 6 bases. The germline V gene has CDR1 SGHDN and CDR2 FVKESK. V was clipped by 8 bases and J by 5 bases, with 9 bases between them. There are 11 residues in the CDR3. CDR3 nucleotides: TGTGCCAGCGGGGGGTCCGAGACCCAGTACTTC. As protein: CASGGSETQYF. The full variable domain, with the rest looked up from reference TRBV14 and TRBJ2-5, is EAGVTQFPSHSVIEKGQTVTLRCDPISGHDNLYWYRRVMGKEIKFLLHFVKESKQDESGMPNNRFLAERTGGTYSTLKVQPAELEDSGVYFCASGGSETQYFGPGTRLLVL.

The chain joins TRBV7-2 to TRBJ2-1; perhaps TRBD2 as D (5 bases). CDR3 length: 13 amino acids. From germline, CDR1 is SGHTA and CDR2 FQGNSA. The V end was cut by 10 bases, the J end by 7 bases, with 17 bases between. As DNA, the CDR3 is TGTGCCACACAGATAACAACGGGGAATGAGCAGTTCTTC. Amino acids: CATQITTGNEQFF.

This clonotype was observed a few times. The chain is built from TRBV6-4 and TRBJ2-2, with D hard to call. The CDR3 is made up of 12 amino acids. From germline, CDR1 is MRHNA and CDR2 SNTAGT. Trimming left V 2 bases short and J 6 bases short, with 4 bases between. Here the CDR3 DNA reads TGTGCCAGCAGTGACCCCCCCGGGGAGCTGTTTTTT. Protein product: CASSDPPGELFF.

The chain employs TRBV28 and TRBJ2-7; no reliable D call. The CDR3 has 14 amino acids. Germline CDR1 MDHEN, CDR2 SYDVKM. Trimming pared 2 bases from V and 3 bases from J, leaving 11 bases between. The CDR3 loop is CASSLDVARYEQYF. The CDR3 region has the DNA TGTGCCAGCAGTTTAGACGTCGCACGCTACGAGCAGTACTTC.

This clonotype has at least ten counts. The chain employs TRBV12-3 or TRBV12-4 and TRBJ1-5; D possibly corresponds to TRBD1 (5 bases). This CDR3 spans 16 amino acids. V lost 0 bases and J lost 6, with 15 bases in between. CDR3 loop: CASSLAGDRGGQPQHF. CDR3 in DNA: TGTGCCAGCAGTTTAGCGGGAGACAGAGGAGGTCAGCCCCAGCATTTT.